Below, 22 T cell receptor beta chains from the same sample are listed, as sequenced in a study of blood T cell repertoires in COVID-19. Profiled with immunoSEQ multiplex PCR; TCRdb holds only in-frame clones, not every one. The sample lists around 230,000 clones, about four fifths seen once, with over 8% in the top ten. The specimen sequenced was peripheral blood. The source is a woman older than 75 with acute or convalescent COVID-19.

The CDR3 loop reads CASSLEGAGALQETQYF. DNA for the CDR3: TGTGCCAGCAGCTTAGAGGGAGCGGGGGCCCTCCAAGAGACCCAGTACTTC. This sequence joins TRBV7-2 and TRBJ2-5, with 8 bases fitting TRBD2. Germline-derived CDR1 and CDR2 are SGHTA and FQGNSA. J lost 1 base, V lost 1 base, and 8 bases had no gene match. The CDR3 contains 17 residues.

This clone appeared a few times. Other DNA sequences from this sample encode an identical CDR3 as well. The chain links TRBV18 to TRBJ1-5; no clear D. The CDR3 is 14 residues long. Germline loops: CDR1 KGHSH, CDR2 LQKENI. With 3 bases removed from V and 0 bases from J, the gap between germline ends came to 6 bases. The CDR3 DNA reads TGTGCCAGCTCACCGCAGGATAGCAATCAGCCCCAGCATTTT. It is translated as CASSPQDSNQPQHF. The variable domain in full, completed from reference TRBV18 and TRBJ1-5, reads NAGVMQNPRHLVRRRGQEARLRCSPMKGHSHVYWYRQLPEEGLKFMVYLQKENIIDESGMPKERFSAEFPKEGPSILRIQQVVRGDSAAYFCASSPQDSNQPQHFGDGTRLSIL.

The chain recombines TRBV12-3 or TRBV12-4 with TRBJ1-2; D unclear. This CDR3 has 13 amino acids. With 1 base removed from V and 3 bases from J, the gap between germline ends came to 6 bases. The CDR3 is CASSLGLDYGYTF. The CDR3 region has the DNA TGTGCCAGCAGTTTAGGACTGGACTATGGCTACACCTTC.

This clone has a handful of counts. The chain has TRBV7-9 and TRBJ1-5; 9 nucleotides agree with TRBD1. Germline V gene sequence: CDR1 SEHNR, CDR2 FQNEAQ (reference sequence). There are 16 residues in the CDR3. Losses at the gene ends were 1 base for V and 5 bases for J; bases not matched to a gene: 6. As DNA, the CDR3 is TGTGCCAGCAGCTTAGGACGGACAGGGGAGGATCAGCCCCAGCATTTT. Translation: CASSLGRTGEDQPQHF.

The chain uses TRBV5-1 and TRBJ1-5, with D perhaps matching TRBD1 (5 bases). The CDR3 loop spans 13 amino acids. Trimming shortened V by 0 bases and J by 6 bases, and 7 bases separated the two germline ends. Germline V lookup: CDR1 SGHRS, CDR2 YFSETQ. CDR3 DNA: TGCGCCAGCAGCTTGGAGGGACTTCAGCCCCAGCATTTT. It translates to CASSLEGLQPQHF.

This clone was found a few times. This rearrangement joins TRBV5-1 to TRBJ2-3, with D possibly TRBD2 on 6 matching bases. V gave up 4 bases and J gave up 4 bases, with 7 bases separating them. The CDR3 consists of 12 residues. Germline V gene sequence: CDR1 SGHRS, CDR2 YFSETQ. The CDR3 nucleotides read TGCGCCAGCAGCGGAGGGGCAGATACGCAGTATTTT. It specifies CASSGGADTQYF. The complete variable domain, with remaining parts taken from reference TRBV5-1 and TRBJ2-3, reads KAGVTQTPRYLIKTRGQQVTLSCSPISGHRSVSWYQQTPGQGLQFLFEYFSETQRNKGNFPGRFSGRQFSNSRSEMNVSTLELGDSALYLCASSGGADTQYFGPGTRLTVL.

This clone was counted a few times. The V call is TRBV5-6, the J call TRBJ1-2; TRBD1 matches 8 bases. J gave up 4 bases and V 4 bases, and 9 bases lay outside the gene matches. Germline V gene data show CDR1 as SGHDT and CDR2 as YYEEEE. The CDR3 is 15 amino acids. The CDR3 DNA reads TGTGCCAGCAGCATCGGACAGGGCGCAGGCTATGGCTACACCTTC. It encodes CASSIGQGAGYGYTF.

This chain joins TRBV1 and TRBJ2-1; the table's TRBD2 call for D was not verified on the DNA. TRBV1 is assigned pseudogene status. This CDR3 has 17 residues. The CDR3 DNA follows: TGCACCAGCAGCCCCGGGATTAAGCGGGGGCACTCCAATGAGCAGTTCTTC. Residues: CTSSPGIKRGHSNEQFF.

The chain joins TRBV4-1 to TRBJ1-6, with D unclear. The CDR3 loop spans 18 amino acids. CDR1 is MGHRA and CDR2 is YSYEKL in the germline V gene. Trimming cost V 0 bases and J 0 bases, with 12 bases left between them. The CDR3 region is CASSQDYPGSSYNSPLHF. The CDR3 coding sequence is TGCGCCAGCAGCCAAGATTACCCAGGCAGCTCCTATAATTCACCCCTCCACTTT.

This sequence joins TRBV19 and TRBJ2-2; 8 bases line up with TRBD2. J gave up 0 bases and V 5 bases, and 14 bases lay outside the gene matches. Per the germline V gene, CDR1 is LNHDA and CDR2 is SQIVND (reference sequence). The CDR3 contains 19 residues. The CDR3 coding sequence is TGTGCCAGTAGTCCAGCGGGGGCGGTGCAGGCATCGAACACCGGGGAGCTGTTTTTT. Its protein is CASSPAGAVQASNTGELFF.

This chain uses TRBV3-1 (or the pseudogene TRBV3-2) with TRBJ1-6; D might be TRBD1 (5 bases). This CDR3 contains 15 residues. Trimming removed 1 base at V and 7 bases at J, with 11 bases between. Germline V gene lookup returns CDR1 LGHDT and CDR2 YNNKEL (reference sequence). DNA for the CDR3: TGTGCCAGCAGCCAAGGGGGGGTGGGAAATTCACCCCTCCACTTT. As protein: CASSQGGVGNSPLHF.

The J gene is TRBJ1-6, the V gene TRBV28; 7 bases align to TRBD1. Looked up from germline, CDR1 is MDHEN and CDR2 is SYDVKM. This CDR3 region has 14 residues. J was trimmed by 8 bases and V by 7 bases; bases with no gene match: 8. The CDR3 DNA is TGTGCCAGCACTCGGGACAGCCGATATTCACCCCTCCACTTT. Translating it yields CASTRDSRYSPLHF.

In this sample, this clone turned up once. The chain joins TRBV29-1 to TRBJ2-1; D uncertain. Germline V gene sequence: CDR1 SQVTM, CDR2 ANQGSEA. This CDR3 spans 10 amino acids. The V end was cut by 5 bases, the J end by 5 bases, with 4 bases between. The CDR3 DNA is TGCAGCGTTACAAACAATGAGCAGTTCTTC. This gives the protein CSVTNNEQFF.

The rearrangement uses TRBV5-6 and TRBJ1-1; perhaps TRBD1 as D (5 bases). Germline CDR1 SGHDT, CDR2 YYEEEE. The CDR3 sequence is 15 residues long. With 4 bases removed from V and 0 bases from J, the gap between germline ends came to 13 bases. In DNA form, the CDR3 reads TGTGCCAGCAGCACAGGTTCCCCCCTGAACACTGAAGCTTTCTTT. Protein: CASSTGSPLNTEAFF.

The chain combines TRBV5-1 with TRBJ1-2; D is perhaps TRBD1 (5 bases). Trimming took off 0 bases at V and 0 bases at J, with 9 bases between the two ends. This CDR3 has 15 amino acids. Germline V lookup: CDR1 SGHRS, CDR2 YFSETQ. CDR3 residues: CASSLDQGTNYGYTF. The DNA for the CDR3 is TGCGCCAGCAGCTTGGATCAGGGAACTAACTATGGCTACACCTTC.

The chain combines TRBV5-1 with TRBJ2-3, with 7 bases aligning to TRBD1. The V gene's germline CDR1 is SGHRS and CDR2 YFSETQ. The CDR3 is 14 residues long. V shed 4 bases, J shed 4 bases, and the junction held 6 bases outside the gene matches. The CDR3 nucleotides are TGCGCCAGCAGCATGACAGGGTCGGCAGATACGCAGTATTTT. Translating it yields CASSMTGSADTQYF. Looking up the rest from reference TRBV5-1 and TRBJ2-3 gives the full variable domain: KAGVTQTPRYLIKTRGQQVTLSCSPISGHRSVSWYQQTPGQGLQFLFEYFSETQRNKGNFPGRFSGRQFSNSRSEMNVSTLELGDSALYLCASSMTGSADTQYFGPGTRLTVL.

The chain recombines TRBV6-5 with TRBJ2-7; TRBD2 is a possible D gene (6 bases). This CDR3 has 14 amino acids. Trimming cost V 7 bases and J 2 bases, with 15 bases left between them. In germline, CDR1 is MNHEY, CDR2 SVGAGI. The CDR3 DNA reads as TGTGCCAGCACCCCAGGGACTCTTACCTACGAGCAGTACTTC. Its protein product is CASTPGTLTYEQYF.

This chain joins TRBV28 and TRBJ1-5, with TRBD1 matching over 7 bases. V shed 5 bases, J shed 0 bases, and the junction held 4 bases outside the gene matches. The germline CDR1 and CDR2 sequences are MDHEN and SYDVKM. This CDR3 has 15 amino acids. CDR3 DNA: TGTGCCAGCAGTCGGACAGGTAATAGCAATCAGCCCCAGCATTTT. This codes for CASSRTGNSNQPQHF. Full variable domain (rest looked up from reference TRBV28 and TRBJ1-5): DVKVTQSSRYLVKRTGEKVFLECVQDMDHENMFWYRQDPGLGLRLIYFSYDVKMKEKGDIPEGYSVSREKKERFSLILESASTNQTSMYLCASSRTGNSNQPQHFGDGTRLSIL.

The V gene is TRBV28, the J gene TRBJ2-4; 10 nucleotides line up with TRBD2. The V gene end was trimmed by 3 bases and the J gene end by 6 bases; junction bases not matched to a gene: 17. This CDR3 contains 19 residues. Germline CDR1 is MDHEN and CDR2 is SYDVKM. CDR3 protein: CASSFGSKVLAGVRNIQYF. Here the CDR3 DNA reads TGTGCCAGCAGTTTTGGGTCCAAAGTCCTAGCGGGGGTGAGAAACATTCAGTACTTC.

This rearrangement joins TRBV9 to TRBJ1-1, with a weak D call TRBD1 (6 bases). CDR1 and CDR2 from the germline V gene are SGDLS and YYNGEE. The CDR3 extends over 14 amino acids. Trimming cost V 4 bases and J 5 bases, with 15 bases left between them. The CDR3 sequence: CASSRDRRPTEAFF. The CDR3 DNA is TGTGCCAGCAGCCGCGACAGGCGACCAACTGAAGCTTTCTTT.

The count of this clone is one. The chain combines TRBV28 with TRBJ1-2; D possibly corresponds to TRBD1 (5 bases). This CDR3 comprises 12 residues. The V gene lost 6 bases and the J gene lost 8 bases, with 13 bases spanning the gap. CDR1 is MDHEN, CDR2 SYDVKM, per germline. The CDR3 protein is CASSGRRAGYTF. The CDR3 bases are TGTGCCAGCAGCGGCCGCAGGGCGGGCTACACCTTC.

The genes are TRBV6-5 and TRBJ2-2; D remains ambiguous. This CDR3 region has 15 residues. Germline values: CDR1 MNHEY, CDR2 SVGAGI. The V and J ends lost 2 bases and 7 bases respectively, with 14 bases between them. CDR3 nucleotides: TGTGCCAGCAGTTACGATAGAGCGTTAAGCGGGGAGCTGTTTTTT. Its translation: CASSYDRALSGELFF.